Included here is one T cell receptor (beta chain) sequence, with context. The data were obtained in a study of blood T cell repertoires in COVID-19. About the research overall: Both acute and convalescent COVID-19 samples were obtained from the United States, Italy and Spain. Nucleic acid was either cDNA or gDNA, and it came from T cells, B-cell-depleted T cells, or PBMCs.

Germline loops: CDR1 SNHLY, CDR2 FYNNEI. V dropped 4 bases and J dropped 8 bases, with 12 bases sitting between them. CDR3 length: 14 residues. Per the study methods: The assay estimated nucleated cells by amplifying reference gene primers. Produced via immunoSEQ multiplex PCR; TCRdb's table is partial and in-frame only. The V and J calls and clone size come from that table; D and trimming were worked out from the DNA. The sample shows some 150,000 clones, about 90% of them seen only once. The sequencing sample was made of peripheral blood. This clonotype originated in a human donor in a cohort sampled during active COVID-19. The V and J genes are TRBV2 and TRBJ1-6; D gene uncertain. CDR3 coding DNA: TGTGCCAGCAGTGGCCATGAGGGTGATTCACCCCTCCACTTT. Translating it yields CASSGHEGDSPLHF.